This T cell receptor (beta chain) was sequenced during a study of CD8 T cells in ankylosing spondylitis. Study-level findings and limits: Disease-linked clones were CD8+ and relatively rare in peripheral blood. The authors reported significant enrichment of disease-linked clones in matched ankylosing spondylitis synovial fluid. Characteristic of ankylosing spondylitis blood, it appeared, was a TCR beta motif comprising roughly eight highly homologous variants.

In making TCR beta libraries, quantitative 5'-RACE with molecular barcodes was used. In TCRdb, the 5' RACE reads were re-called with MiXCR into one record per CDR3 protein. Of some 240,000 distinct CDR3 sequences listed, about 20% are singletons. The CDR3 runs to 16 residues. Trimming cost V 5 bases and J 1 base; bases outside gene matches: 8. Germline V gene sequence: CDR1 SGHVS, CDR2 FQNEAQ. About this clonotype itself: Its antigen is still unknown.

The clonotype originates from a male donor with ankylosing spondylitis or in good health (not recorded which). V usage is TRBV7-8 and J usage is TRBJ2-5; 9 bases agree with TRBD1. Specimen: blood, either unsorted or a sorted T cell fraction (not recorded which). The DNA of the CDR3 is TGTGCCAGCAGCCCCACGGGACAGGGATCCCAAGAGACCCAGTACTTC. As protein: CASSPTGQGSQETQYF.